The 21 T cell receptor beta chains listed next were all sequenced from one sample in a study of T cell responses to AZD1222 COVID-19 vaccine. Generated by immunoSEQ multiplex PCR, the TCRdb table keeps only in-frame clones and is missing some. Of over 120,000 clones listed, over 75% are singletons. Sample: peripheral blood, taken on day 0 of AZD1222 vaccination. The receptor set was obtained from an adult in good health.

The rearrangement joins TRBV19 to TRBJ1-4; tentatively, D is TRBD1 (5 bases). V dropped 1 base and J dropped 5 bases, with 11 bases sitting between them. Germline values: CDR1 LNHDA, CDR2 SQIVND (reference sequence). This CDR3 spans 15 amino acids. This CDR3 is CASSIGGAGNEKLFF. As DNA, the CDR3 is TGTGCCAGTAGTATAGGTGGGGCAGGGAATGAAAAACTGTTTTTT.

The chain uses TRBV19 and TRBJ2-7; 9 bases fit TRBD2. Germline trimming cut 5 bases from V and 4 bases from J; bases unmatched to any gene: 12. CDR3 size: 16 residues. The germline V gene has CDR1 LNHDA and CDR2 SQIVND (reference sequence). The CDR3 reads CASSPDGRGGRYEQYF. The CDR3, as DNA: TGTGCCAGTAGTCCCGACGGGCGGGGGGGCCGTTACGAGCAGTACTTC.

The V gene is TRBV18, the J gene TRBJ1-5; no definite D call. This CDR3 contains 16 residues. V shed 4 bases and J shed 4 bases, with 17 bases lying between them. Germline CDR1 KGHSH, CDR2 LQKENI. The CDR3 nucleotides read TGTGCCAGCTCACGGACTGACACTCGTCTTAATCAGCCCCAGCATTTT. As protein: CASSRTDTRLNQPQHF.

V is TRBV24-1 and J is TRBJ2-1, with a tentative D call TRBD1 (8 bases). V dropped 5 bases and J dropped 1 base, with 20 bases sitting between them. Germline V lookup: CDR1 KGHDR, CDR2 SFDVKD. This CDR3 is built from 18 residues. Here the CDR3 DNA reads TGTGCCACCAGTGGTACGACAGGGGAGGGTAATTCCTACAATGAGCAGTTCTTC. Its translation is CATSGTTGEGNSYNEQFF.

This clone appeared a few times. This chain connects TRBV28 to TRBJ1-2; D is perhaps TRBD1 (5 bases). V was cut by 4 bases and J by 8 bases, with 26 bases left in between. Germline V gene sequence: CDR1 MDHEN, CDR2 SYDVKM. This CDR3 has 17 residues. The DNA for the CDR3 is TGTGCCAGCAGTTCCCCCGTCCAGGGTCCAAGTTTTGGGGGCTACACCTTC. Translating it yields CASSSPVQGPSFGGYTF.

CDR3 in DNA: TGTGCCAGCAGTTCGGATATGGCTTTAGGAGCTTTCTTT. It encodes CASSSDMALGAFF. The gene calls are TRBV7-9 and TRBJ1-1, with D hard to call. CDR3 size: 13 residues. Germline-derived CDR1 and CDR2 are SEHNR and FQNEAQ (reference sequence). V was trimmed by 6 bases and J by 10 bases, leaving 18 bases between them. Based on the CDR3 plus reference TRBV7-9 and TRBJ1-1, the full variable domain is DTGVSQNPRHKITKRGQNVTFRCDPISEHNRLYWYRQTLGQGPEFLTYFQNEAQLEKSRLLSDRFSAERPKGSFSTLEIQRTEQGDSAMYLCASSSDMALGAFFGQGTRLTVV.

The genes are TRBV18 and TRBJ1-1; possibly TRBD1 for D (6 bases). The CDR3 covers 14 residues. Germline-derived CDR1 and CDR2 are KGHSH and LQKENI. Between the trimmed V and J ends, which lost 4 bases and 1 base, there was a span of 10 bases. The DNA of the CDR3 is TGTGCCAGCTCACTCTCAGGGGCGAACACTGAAGCTTTCTTT. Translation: CASSLSGANTEAFF.

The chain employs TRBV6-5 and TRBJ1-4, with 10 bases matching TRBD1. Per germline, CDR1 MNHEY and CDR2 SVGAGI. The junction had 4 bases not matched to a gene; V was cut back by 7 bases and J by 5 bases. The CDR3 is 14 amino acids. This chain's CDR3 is CASTRTGGNEKLFF. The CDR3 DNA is TGTGCCAGCACTCGGACAGGGGGAAATGAAAAACTGTTTTTT.

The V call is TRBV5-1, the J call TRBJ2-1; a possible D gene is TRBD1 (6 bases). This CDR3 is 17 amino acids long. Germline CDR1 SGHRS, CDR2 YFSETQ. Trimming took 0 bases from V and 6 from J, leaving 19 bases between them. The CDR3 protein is CASSLALTGLAPNEQFF. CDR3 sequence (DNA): TGCGCCAGCAGCTTGGCCTTGACAGGCCTTGCTCCCAATGAGCAGTTCTTC.

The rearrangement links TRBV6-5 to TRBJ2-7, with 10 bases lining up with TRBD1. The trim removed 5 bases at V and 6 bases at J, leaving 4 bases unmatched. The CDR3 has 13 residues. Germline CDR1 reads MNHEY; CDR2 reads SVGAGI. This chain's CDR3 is CASSPGTGAEQYF. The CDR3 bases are TGTGCCAGCAGTCCCGGGACAGGGGCCGAGCAGTACTTC.

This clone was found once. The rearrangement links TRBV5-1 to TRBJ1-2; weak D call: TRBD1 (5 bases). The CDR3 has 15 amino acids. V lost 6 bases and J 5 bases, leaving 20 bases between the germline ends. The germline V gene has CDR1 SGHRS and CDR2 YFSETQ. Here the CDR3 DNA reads TGCGCCAGCACCCTGGCCCAGGGTACGTCTTATGGCTACACCTTC. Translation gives CASTLAQGTSYGYTF.

The DNA of the CDR3 is TGTGCCAGCAGCCATAACCACAATGAGCAGTTCTTC. It codes for CASSHNHNEQFF. This chain joins TRBV3-1 (or the pseudogene TRBV3-2) and TRBJ2-1; D gene uncertain. CDR3 size: 12 residues. Germline values: CDR1 LGHDT, CDR2 YNNKEL (reference sequence). The V end was cut by 3 bases, the J end by 5 bases, with 5 bases between.

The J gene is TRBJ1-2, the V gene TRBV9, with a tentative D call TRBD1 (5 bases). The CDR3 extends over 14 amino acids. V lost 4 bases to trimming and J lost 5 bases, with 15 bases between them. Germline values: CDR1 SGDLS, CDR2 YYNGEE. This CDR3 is CASSTSGGGYGYTF. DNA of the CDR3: TGTGCCAGCAGCACCTCCGGGGGAGGTTATGGCTACACCTTC.

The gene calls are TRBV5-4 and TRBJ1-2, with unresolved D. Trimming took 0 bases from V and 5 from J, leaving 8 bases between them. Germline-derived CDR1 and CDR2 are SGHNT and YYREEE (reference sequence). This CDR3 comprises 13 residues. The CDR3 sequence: CASSLVEMYGYTF. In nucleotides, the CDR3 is TGTGCCAGCAGCTTGGTGGAGATGTATGGCTACACCTTC.

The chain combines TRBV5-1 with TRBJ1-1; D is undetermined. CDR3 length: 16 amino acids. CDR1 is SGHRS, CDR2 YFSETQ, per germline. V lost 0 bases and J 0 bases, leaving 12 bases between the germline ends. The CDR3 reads CASSLVQINMNTEAFF. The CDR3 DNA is TGCGCCAGCAGCTTGGTTCAGATAAATATGAACACTGAAGCTTTCTTT.

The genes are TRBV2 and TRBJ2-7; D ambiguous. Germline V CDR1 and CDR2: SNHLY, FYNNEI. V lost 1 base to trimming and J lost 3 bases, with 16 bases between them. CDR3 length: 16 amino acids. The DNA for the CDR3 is TGTGCCAGCAGTGAAGAGTCCTCAGGCCTCTTCTACGAGCAGTACTTC. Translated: CASSEESSGLFYEQYF. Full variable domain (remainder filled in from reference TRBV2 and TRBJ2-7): EPEVTQTPSHQVTQMGQEVILRCVPISNHLYFYWYRQILGQKVEFLVSFYNNEISEKSEIFDDQFSVERPDGSNFTLKIRSTKLEDSAMYFCASSEESSGLFYEQYFGPGTRLTVT.

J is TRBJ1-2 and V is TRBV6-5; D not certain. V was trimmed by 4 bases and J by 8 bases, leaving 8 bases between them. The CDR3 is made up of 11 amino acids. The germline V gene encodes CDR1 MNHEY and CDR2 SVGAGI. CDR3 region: CASSSLGGYTF. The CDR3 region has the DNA TGTGCCAGCAGTTCATTGGGCGGCTACACCTTC.

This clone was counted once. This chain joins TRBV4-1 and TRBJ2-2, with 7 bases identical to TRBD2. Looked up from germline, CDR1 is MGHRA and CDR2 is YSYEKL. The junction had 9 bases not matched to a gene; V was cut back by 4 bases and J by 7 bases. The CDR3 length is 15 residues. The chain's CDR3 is CASSLREATNGELFF. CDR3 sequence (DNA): TGCGCCAGCAGCCTACGGGAGGCGACGAACGGGGAGCTGTTTTTT.

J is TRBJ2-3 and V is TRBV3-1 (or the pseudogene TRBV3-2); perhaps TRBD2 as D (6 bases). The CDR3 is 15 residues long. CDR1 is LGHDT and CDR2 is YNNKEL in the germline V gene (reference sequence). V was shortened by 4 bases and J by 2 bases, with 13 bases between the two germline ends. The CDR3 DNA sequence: TGTGCCAGCAGCCCTTCCGGGGGAACCACAGATACGCAGTATTTT. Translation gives CASSPSGGTTDTQYF.

CDR3 DNA: TGTGCCAGCAGTTCGGTGGTGATTAGCTCCTACGAGCAGTACTTC. This sequence encodes CASSSVVISSYEQYF. The chain is built from TRBV28 and TRBJ2-7, with unresolved D. This CDR3 has 15 residues. V was pared by 4 bases and J by 0 bases, with 13 bases between. CDR1 is MDHEN and CDR2 is SYDVKM in the germline V gene.

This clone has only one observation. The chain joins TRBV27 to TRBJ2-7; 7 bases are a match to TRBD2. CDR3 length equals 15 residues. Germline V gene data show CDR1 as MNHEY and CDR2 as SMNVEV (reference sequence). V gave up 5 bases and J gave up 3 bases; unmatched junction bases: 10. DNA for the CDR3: TGTGCCAGCAGTCCCCTTAGCGGGTTAGGCTACGAGCAGTACTTC. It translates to CASSPLSGLGYEQYF.